The clone carrying this T cell receptor beta chain was detected only a few times. The target antigen is unknown. The CDR3 consists of 13 residues. Germline CDR1 is SGHVS and CDR2 is FQNEAQ. With 6 bases removed from V and 2 bases from J, the gap between germline ends came to 9 bases. The data derive from a study of response to subunit inactivated influenza vaccine. Regarding the study as a whole: Each seasonal influenza vaccination, the authors suggested, recruits few new T cells.

TCRdb fed the RT-PCR reads into MiXCR, producing one record per CDR3 protein. The sample records about 570,000 distinct CDR3 sequences, about 11% being singletons. The same data also went into a second study, on T cells expressing NK-cell markers. From that report: Researchers built TCR beta cDNA using 5'RACE template switching with UMIs. Investigators obtained TCR beta repertoires from sorted CD3+CD56+NKG2C+, CD3+CD56+NKG2C- and CD3+CD56-NKG2C+ T cells. Sequenced donors, eight in total, included seven who were HCMV-seropositive and one who was seronegative. Dominance of the CD3+CD56-NKG2C+ fraction by these clonotypes also held in several donors.

The source is a man over 45 who received an inactivated influenza vaccine. The specimen was PBMCs from blood, collected on the day of vaccination. This chain connects TRBV7-8 to TRBJ2-3; no reliable D call. Written as DNA, the CDR3 is TGTGCCAGCAGAACGTCCACCACAGATACGCAGTATTTT. Amino acid sequence: CASRTSTTDTQYF.